The clone carrying this TCR beta chain was seen only a few times. Its antigen is undetermined. These data belong to a study of OX40 agonist ivuxolimab in advanced cancers. Study at large: Patients took ivuxolimab, an agonistic anti-OX40 (CD134) antibody. The dose-escalation cohort was over 65% male, with a mean age of approximately 61 years, ranging about 20 to 85.

Study observations and caveats: Some nonresponders also had low normalized T-cell clonal expansion. Expanded clones belonging to CD8+ T cells outnumbered, on average, those of CD4+.

V was trimmed by 4 bases and J by 6 bases, leaving 17 bases between them. The CDR3 runs 15 residues. Germline CDR1 reads SGHRS; CDR2 reads YFSETQ. Using immunoSEQ multiplex PCR, the repertoire was profiled, and TCRdb retains in-frame clones only, with some absent. The profile shows approximately 44,000 clones, about four fifths of them singletons. This specimen was CD4+ or CD8+ T cells sorted from blood, taken in a trial of the OX40 agonist ivuxolimab. The genes are TRBV5-1 and TRBJ2-1; D remains ambiguous. The sequence was collected from an adult with an advanced solid tumor such as melanoma, head and neck, liver or kidney cancer. CDR3: CASSPGTTRVNEQFF. The CDR3 nucleotides are TGCGCCAGCAGCCCAGGAACGACGCGCGTCAATGAGCAGTTCTTC. The variable domain in full, with the rest retrieved from reference TRBV5-1 and TRBJ2-1, is KAGVTQTPRYLIKTRGQQVTLSCSPISGHRSVSWYQQTPGQGLQFLFEYFSETQRNKGNFPGRFSGRQFSNSRSEMNVSTLELGDSALYLCASSPGTTRVNEQFFGPGTRLTVL.